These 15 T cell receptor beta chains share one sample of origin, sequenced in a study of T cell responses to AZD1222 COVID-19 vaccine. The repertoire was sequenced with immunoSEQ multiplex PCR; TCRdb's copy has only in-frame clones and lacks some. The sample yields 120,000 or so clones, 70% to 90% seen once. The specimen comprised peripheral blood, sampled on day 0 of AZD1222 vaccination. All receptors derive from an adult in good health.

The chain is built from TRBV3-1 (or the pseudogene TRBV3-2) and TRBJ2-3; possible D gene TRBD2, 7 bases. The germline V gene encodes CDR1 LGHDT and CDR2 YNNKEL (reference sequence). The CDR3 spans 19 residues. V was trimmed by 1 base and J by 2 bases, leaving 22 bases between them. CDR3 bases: TGTGCCAGCAGCCAAGTCAGTCGGGGAGGGGGGCTCCTCACAGATACGCAGTATTTT. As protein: CASSQVSRGGGLLTDTQYF.

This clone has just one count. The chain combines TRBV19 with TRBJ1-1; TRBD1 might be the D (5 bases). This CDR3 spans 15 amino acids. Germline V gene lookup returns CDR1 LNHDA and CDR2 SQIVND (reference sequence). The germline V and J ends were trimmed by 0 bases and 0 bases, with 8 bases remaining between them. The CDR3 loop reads CASSIDGGMNTEAFF. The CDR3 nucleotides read TGTGCCAGTAGTATAGATGGGGGTATGAACACTGAAGCTTTCTTT.

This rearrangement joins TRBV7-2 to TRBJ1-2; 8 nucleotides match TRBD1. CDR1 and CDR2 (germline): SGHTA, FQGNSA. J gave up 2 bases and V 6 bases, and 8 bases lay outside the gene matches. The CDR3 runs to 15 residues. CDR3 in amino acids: CASRLAGGLNYGYTF. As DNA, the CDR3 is TGTGCCAGCAGGCTGGCAGGGGGCCTAAACTATGGCTACACCTTC.

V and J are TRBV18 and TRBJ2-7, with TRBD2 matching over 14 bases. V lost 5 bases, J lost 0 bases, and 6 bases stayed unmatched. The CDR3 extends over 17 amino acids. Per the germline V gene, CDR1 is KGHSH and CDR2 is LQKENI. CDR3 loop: CASSSKGLAGDSYEQYF. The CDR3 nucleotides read TGTGCCAGCTCAAGCAAGGGACTAGCGGGGGACTCCTACGAGCAGTACTTC. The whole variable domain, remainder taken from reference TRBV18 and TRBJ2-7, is NAGVMQNPRHLVRRRGQEARLRCSPMKGHSHVYWYRQLPEEGLKFMVYLQKENIIDESGMPKERFSAEFPKEGPSILRIQQVVRGDSAAYFCASSSKGLAGDSYEQYFGPGTRLTVT.

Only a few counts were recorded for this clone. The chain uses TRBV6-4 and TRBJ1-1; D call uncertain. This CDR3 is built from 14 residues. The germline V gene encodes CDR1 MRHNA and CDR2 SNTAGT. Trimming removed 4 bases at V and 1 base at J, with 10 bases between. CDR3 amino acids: CASSASNENTEAFF. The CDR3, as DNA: TGTGCCAGCAGTGCCTCGAATGAGAACACTGAAGCTTTCTTT.

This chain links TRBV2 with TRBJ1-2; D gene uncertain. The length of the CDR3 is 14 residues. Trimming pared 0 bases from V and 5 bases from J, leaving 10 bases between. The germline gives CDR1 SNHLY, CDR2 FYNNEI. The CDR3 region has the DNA TGTGCCAGCAGTGAAGCGCTTCAGAGGTATGGCTACACCTTC. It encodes CASSEALQRYGYTF.

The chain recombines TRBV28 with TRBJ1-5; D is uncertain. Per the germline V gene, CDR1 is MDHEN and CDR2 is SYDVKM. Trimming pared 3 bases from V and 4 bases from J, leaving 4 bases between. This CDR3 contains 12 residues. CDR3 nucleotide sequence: TGTGCCAGCAGTTTCAGGAATCAGCCCCAGCATTTT. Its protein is CASSFRNQPQHF.

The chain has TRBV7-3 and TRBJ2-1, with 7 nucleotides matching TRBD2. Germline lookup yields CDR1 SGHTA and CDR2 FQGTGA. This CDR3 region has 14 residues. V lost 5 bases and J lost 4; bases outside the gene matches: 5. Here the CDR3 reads CASSAGTTYNEQFF. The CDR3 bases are TGTGCCAGCAGCGCCGGGACTACATACAATGAGCAGTTCTTC.

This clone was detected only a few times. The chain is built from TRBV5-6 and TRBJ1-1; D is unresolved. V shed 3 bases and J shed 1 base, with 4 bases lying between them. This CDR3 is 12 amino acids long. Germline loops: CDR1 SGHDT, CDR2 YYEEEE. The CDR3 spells CASSWGNTEAFF. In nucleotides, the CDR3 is TGTGCCAGCAGCTGGGGGAACACTGAAGCTTTCTTT.

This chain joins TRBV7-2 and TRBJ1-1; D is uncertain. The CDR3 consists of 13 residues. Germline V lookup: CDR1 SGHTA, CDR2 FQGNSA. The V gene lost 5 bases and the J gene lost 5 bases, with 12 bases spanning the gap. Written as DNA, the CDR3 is TGTGCCAGCAGCCACAAAAGAGGGACTGAAGCTTTCTTT. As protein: CASSHKRGTEAFF.

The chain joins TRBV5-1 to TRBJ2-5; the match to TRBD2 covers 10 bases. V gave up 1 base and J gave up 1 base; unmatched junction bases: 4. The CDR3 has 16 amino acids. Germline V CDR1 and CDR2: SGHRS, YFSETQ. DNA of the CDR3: TGCGCCAGCAGCTTGTTTCCTAGCGGGGGCCAAGAGACCCAGTACTTC. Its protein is CASSLFPSGGQETQYF.

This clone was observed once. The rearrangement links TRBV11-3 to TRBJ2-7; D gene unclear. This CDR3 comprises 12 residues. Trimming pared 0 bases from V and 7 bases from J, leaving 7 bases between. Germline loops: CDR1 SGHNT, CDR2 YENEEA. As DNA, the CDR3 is TGTGCCAGCAGCTTAGATCGTGGAGAGCAGTACTTC. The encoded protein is CASSLDRGEQYF.

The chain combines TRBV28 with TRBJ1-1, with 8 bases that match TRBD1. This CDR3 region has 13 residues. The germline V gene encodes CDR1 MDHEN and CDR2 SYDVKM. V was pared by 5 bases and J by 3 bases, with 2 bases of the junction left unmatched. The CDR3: CASSRTGYTEAFF. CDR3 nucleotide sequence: TGTGCCAGCAGTCGGACAGGGTACACTGAAGCTTTCTTT.

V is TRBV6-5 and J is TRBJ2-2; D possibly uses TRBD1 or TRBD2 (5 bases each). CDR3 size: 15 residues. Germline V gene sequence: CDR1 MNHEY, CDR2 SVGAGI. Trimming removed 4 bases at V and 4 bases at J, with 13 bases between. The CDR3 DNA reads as TGTGCCAGCAGTTCACCCGGGACCATCACCGGGGAGCTGTTTTTT. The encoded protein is CASSSPGTITGELFF.

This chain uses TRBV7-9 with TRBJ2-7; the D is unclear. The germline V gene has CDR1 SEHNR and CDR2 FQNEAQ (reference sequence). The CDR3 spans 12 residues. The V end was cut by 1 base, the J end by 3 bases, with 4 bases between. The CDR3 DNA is TGTGCCAGCAGCTTAGATCACTACGAGCAGTACTTC. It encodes CASSLDHYEQYF.